The 5 T cell receptor beta chains given below trace back to one sample, sequenced in a study of blood T cell repertoires in COVID-19. TCRdb's copy holds only in-frame clones and misses some; the assay was immunoSEQ multiplex PCR. There are 65,000 to 100,000 clones in the sample; nearly 90% occur only once, and roughly 9% lies in the top ten. Sequencing was done on a sample of peripheral blood. The receptors here all came from a man in his fifties or sixties with acute or convalescent COVID-19.

This chain connects TRBV19 to TRBJ1-2; the match to TRBD1 covers 7 bases. This CDR3 spans 14 amino acids. Germline V gives CDR1 LNHDA, CDR2 SQIVND (reference sequence). V trimming: 6 bases; J trimming: 7 bases; junction bases outside the gene matches: 11. DNA of the CDR3: TGTGCCAGTAGCCCTCCCGGGACAGTTTTTGGCTACACCTTC. Translated, it gives CASSPPGTVFGYTF.

This rearrangement joins TRBV6-2 or TRBV6-3 to TRBJ1-2; 7 bases line up with TRBD1. V was pared by 2 bases and J by 2 bases, with 2 bases of the junction left unmatched. This CDR3 is built from 14 residues. Germline lookup yields CDR1 MNHEY and CDR2 SVGEGT. CDR3 nucleotide sequence: TGTGCCAGCAGTTACGTGACAGGGAACTATGGCTACACCTTC. It specifies CASSYVTGNYGYTF.

The V and J genes are TRBV21-1 and TRBJ1-4; TRBD1 was called by the table and not checked on the DNA. TRBV21-1 is flagged as a pseudogene. The CDR3 has 17 amino acids. Here the CDR3 reads CASSTRPDRGVNEKLFF. The DNA of the CDR3 is TGTGCCAGCAGCACCCGCCCCGACAGGGGAGTTAATGAAAAACTGTTTTTT.

The rearrangement joins TRBV7-2 to TRBJ2-7, with a possible D match to TRBD1 (6 bases). V dropped 2 bases and J dropped 2 bases, with 10 bases sitting between them. The CDR3 contains 14 residues. The V gene's germline CDR1 is SGHTA and CDR2 FQGNSA. CDR3 amino acids: CASSLSRDTYEQYF. In DNA form, the CDR3 reads TGTGCCAGCAGCTTATCCCGGGACACCTACGAGCAGTACTTC.

This rearrangement joins TRBV25-1 to TRBJ1-2; 9 bases fit TRBD1. Trimming removed 4 bases from V and 0 bases from J; junction bases left unmatched: 9. CDR3 size: 17 residues. Germline values: CDR1 MGHDK, CDR2 SYGVNS. The CDR3 DNA is TGTGCCAGCAGTGCACGGGACAGGGAGAGGGCTAACTATGGCTACACCTTC. Its protein is CASSARDRERANYGYTF.